The 13 T cell receptor beta chains presented below share a single source sample, sequenced in a study of identical twins. TCRdb fed the 5' RACE reads into MiXCR, producing one record per CDR3 protein. The top ten clones hold less than 0.35% of a sample with some 1,600,000 distinct CDR3 sequences, about 30% of them seen once. Sequencing was carried out using cord blood. The source is a newborn girl in good health.

The genes are TRBV28 and TRBJ1-6; 7 bases map to TRBD1. The CDR3 is 15 amino acids. V lost 5 bases, J lost 5 bases, and 6 bases stayed unmatched. Germline values: CDR1 MDHEN, CDR2 SYDVKM. The CDR3: CASSPIDRDNSPLHF. DNA for the CDR3: TGTGCCAGCAGTCCCATAGACAGGGATAATTCACCCCTCCACTTT.

J is TRBJ1-1 and V is TRBV11-1; no reliable D call. This CDR3 region has 11 residues. Germline lookup yields CDR1 SGHAT and CDR2 FQDESV (reference sequence). Trimming removed 3 bases at V and 6 bases at J, with 5 bases between. CDR3 amino acids: CASSFEAEAFF. The CDR3, as DNA: TGTGCCAGCAGCTTTGAGGCTGAAGCTTTCTTT.

The gene calls are TRBV10-3 and TRBJ2-1; TRBD1 aligns across 9 bases. The CDR3 runs 15 residues. V lost 9 bases to trimming and J lost 6 bases; unmatched junction nucleotides: 12. Per germline, CDR1 ENHRY and CDR2 SYGVKD. CDR3 region: CAISSTGQGINEQFF. CDR3 in DNA: TGTGCCATATCGAGTACGGGACAGGGAATCAATGAGCAGTTCTTC.

This CDR3 reads CASSQATGSTYNSPLHF. The CDR3 nucleotides are TGCGCCAGCAGCCAAGCAACAGGCAGCACCTATAATTCACCCCTCCACTTT. The V gene is TRBV4-1, the J gene TRBJ1-6; possible D gene TRBD1, 5 bases. CDR1 and CDR2 from the germline V gene are MGHRA and YSYEKL. This CDR3 contains 17 residues. V was pared by 1 base and J by 2 bases, with 12 bases between.

The V and J genes are TRBV6-6 and TRBJ2-1, with TRBD2 matching over 16 bases. Germline V gene sequence: CDR1 MNHNY, CDR2 SVGAGI (reference sequence). The V segment lost 6 bases and the J segment 8 bases; nucleotides outside the gene matches: 4. This CDR3 has 15 residues. The CDR3 DNA reads TGTGCCAGCAGAACGGGACTAGCGGGGGGGGATGAGCAGTTCTTC. Translating it yields CASRTGLAGGDEQFF.

This clonotype showed up many times. V usage is TRBV12-3 or TRBV12-4 and J usage is TRBJ2-7, with a tentative D call TRBD1 (5 bases). The CDR3 sequence is 13 residues long. The ends were cut back, 3 bases at V and 2 bases at J, with 8 bases in the middle. CDR3 in amino acids: CASSLRQTYEQYF. CDR3 coding DNA: TGTGCCAGCAGTTTGAGACAGACCTACGAGCAGTACTTC.

This clonotype was detected a few times. The chain uses TRBV27 and TRBJ2-1, with 10 bases fitting TRBD2. The CDR3 is 16 amino acids. Trimming cost V 3 bases and J 5 bases; bases outside gene matches: 7. CDR1 and CDR2 (germline): MNHEY, SMNVEV (reference sequence). Written as DNA, the CDR3 is TGTGCCAGCAGTTTTCGGGGACTAGCGATTAACAATGAGCAGTTCTTC. It encodes CASSFRGLAINNEQFF.

There are a few counts of this clonotype. The chain uses TRBV12-3 or TRBV12-4 and TRBJ1-2; D may be TRBD1 (6 bases). The CDR3 consists of 16 residues. Trimming shortened V by 2 bases and J by 0 bases, and 13 bases separated the two germline ends. The CDR3 DNA is TGTGCCAGCAGTTTACTTCTCAGGGGAGCTAACTATGGCTACACCTTC. Translated: CASSLLLRGANYGYTF.

This clonotype has only a few counts. V and J are TRBV9 and TRBJ2-5; 9 bases line up with TRBD2. CDR3 length equals 15 residues. Per germline, CDR1 SGDLS and CDR2 YYNGEE. Losses at the gene ends were 4 bases for V and 2 bases for J; bases not matched to a gene: 6. CDR3: CASSPRLAEQETQYF. As DNA, the CDR3 is TGTGCCAGCAGCCCCCGACTAGCGGAACAAGAGACCCAGTACTTC. The variable domain in full, with the rest retrieved from reference TRBV9 and TRBJ2-5, is DSGVTQTPKHLITATGQRVTLRCSPRSGDLSVYWYQQSLDQGLQFLIQYYNGEERAKGNILERFSAQQFPDLHSELNLSSLELGDSALYFCASSPRLAEQETQYFGPGTRLLVL.

This clonotype came up a few times. The chain employs TRBV4-2 and TRBJ1-4; possibly TRBD1 for D (5 bases). Germline V gene data show CDR1 as LGHNA and CDR2 as YNFKEQ. This CDR3 has 15 residues. Deletions cut 0 bases from V and 8 bases from J, with 13 bases between. The CDR3 sequence: CASSQEWQGEEKLFF. CDR3 nucleotide sequence: TGTGCCAGCAGCCAAGAGTGGCAGGGTGAAGAAAAACTGTTTTTT.

This chain uses TRBV6-2 or TRBV6-3 with TRBJ2-2, with D unresolved. V dropped 10 bases and J dropped 8 bases, with 8 bases sitting between them. This CDR3 region has 10 residues. Germline V lookup: CDR1 MNHEY, CDR2 SVGEGT. DNA of the CDR3: TGTGCCACCATGGCTGGGGAGCTGTTTTTT. Protein sequence: CATMAGELFF.

The rearrangement joins TRBV7-2 to TRBJ1-2; D gene unclear. CDR1 and CDR2 (germline): SGHTA, FQGNSA. The CDR3 spans 14 residues. V shed 2 bases and J shed 8 bases, with 15 bases lying between them. The CDR3, as DNA: TGTGCCAGCAGCTTAAACGCAGGTCGAGGGGGCTACACCTTC. Translating gives CASSLNAGRGGYTF.

The chain carries TRBV5-1 and TRBJ2-3, with 7 bases identical to TRBD1. The ends lost 5 bases at V and 2 bases at J; junction bases unmatched: 5. This CDR3 has 14 amino acids. Germline CDR1 SGHRS, CDR2 YFSETQ. This chain's CDR3 is CASRRDSLTDTQYF. For the CDR3, the DNA is TGCGCCAGCAGAAGGGACAGCCTCACAGATACGCAGTATTTT.